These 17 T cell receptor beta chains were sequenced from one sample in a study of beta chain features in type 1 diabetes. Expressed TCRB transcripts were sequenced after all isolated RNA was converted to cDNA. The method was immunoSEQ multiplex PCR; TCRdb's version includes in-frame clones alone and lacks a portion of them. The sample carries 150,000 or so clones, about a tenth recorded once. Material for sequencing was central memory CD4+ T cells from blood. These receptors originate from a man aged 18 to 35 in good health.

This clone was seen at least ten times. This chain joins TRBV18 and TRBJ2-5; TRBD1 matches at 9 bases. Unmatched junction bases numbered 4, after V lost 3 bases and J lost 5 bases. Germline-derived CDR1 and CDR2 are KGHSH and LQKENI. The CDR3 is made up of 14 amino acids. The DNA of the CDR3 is TGTGCCAGCTCACCGGTAGGACAGGGGGAGACCCAGTACTTC. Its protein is CASSPVGQGETQYF. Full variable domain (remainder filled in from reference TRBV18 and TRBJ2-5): NAGVMQNPRHLVRRRGQEARLRCSPMKGHSHVYWYRQLPEEGLKFMVYLQKENIIDESGMPKERFSAEFPKEGPSILRIQQVVRGDSAAYFCASSPVGQGETQYFGPGTRLLVL.

The CDR3 DNA sequence: TGTGCCAGCAGTTTAATTCGGGGAACCGGGGAGCTGTTTTTT. It is translated as CASSLIRGTGELFF. The V gene is TRBV27, the J gene TRBJ2-2, with a possible D match to TRBD2 (5 bases). From germline, CDR1 is MNHEY and CDR2 SMNVEV (reference sequence). The CDR3 totals 14 residues. V was cut by 2 bases and J by 5 bases, with 9 bases left in between.

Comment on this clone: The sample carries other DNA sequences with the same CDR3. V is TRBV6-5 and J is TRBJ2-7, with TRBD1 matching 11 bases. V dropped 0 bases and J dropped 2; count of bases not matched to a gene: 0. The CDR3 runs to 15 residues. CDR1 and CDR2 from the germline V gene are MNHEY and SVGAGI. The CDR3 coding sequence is TGTGCCAGCAGTTACTCGGGACAGGGGGCCTACGAGCAGTACTTC. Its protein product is CASSYSGQGAYEQYF.

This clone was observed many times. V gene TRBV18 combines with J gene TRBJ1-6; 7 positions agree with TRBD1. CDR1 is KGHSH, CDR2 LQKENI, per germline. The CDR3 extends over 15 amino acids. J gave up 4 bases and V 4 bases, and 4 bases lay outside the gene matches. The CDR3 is CASSLEDRYNSPLHF. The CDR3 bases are TGTGCCAGCTCACTCGAGGACAGGTATAATTCACCCCTCCACTTT. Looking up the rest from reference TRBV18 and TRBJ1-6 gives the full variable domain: NAGVMQNPRHLVRRRGQEARLRCSPMKGHSHVYWYRQLPEEGLKFMVYLQKENIIDESGMPKERFSAEFPKEGPSILRIQQVVRGDSAAYFCASSLEDRYNSPLHFGNGTRLTVT.

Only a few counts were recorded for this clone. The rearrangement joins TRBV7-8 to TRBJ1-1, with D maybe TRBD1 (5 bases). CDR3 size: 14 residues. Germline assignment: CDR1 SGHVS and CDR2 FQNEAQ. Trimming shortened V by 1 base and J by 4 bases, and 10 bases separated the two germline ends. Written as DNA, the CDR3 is TGTGCCAGCAGCTTAGTTGGGGGGAGCACTGAAGCTTTCTTT. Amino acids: CASSLVGGSTEAFF.

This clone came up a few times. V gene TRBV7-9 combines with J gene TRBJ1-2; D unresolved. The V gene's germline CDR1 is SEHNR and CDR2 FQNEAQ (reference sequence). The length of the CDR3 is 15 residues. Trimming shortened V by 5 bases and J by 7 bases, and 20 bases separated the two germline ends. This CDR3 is CASSLQTRSFSGYTF. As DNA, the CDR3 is TGTGCCAGCAGCCTCCAGACCCGGAGTTTTAGTGGCTACACCTTC.

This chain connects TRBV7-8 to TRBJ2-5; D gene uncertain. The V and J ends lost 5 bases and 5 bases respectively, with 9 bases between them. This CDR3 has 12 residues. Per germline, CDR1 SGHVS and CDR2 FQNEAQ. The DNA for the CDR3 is TGTGCCAGCAGCAACTTCTTTGAGACCCAGTACTTC. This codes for CASSNFFETQYF.

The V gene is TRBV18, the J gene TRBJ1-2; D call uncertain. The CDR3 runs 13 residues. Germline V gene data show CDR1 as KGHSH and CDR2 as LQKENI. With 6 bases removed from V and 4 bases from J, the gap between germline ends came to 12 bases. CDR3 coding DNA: TGTGCCAGCTCTACAAGCGGAACCTATGGCTACACCTTC. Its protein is CASSTSGTYGYTF.

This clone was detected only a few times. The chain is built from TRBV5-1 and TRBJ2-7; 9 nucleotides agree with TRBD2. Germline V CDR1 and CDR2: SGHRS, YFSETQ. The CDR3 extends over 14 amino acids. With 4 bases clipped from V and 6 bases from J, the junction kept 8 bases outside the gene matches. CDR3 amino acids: CASSPPGLAPEQYF. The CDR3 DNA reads TGCGCCAGCAGCCCGCCGGGACTAGCCCCCGAGCAGTACTTC.

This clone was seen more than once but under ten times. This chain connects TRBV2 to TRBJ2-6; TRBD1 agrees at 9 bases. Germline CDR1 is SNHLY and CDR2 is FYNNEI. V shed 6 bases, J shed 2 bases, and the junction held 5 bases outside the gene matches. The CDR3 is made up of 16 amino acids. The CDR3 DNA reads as TGTGCCAGCAGGACCACAGGGGGCGCTGGGGCCAACGTCCTGACTTTC. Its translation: CASRTTGGAGANVLTF.

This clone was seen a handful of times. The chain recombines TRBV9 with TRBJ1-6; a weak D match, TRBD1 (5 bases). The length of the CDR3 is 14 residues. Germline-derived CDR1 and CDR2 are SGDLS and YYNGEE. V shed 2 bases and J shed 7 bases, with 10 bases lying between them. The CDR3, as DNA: TGTGCCAGCAGCGTTCAGGGTAGGAATTCACCCCTCCACTTT. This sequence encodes CASSVQGRNSPLHF. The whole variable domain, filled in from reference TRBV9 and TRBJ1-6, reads DSGVTQTPKHLITATGQRVTLRCSPRSGDLSVYWYQQSLDQGLQFLIQYYNGEERAKGNILERFSAQQFPDLHSELNLSSLELGDSALYFCASSVQGRNSPLHFGNGTRLTVT.

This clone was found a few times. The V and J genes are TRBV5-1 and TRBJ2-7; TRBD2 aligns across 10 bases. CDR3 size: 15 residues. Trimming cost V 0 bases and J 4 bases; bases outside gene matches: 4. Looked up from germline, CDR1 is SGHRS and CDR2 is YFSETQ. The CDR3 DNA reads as TGCGCCAGCAGCTTGGAGGCTAGCGGGGGTTACGAGCAGTACTTC. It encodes CASSLEASGGYEQYF.

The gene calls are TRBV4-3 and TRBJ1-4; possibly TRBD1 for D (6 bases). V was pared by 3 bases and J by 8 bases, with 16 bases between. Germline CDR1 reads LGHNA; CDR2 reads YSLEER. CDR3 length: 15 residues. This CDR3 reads CASSQQQGFGEKLFF. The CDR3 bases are TGCGCCAGCAGCCAGCAGCAGGGGTTCGGCGAAAAACTGTTTTTT.

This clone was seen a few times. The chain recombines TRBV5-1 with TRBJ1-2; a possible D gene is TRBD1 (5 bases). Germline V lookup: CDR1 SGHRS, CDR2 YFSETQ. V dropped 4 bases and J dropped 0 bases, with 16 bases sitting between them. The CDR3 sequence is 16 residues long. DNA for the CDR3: TGCGCCAGCAGCAGCACACCGACAGTCCCTAACTATGGCTACACCTTC. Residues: CASSSTPTVPNYGYTF.

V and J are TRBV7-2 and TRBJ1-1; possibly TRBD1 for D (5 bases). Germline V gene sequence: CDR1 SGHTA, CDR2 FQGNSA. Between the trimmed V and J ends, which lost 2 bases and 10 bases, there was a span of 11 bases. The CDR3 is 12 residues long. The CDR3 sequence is CASSLRPGIAFF. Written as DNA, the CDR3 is TGTGCCAGCAGCTTACGGCCAGGGATAGCTTTCTTT.

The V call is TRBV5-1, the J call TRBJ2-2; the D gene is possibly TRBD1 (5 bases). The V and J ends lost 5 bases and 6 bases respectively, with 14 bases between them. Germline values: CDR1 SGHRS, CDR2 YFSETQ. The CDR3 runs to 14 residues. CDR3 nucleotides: TGCGCCAGCAGTTTGCAGGGTTACGCCGGGGAGCTGTTTTTT. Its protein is CASSLQGYAGELFF.

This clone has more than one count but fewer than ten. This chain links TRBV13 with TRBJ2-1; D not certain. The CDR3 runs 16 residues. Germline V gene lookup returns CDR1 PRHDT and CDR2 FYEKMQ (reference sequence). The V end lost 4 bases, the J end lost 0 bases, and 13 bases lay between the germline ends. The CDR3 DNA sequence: TGTGCCAGCAGCTCCTACACTCGGAGCTCCTACAATGAGCAGTTCTTC. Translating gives CASSSYTRSSYNEQFF.